What follows are 10 T cell receptor beta chains derived from one specimen sequenced in a study of early T cells in non-severe SARS-CoV-2 infection. In TCRdb, the 5' RACE reads were re-called with MiXCR into one record per CDR3 protein. The sample shows about 26,000 distinct CDR3 sequences, roughly 4% of them seen only once. Source material: whole blood. These receptors were taken from an adult who was a healthcare worker with PCR-confirmed SARS-CoV-2 infection or an uninfected control (not recorded which).

This clonotype showed up many times. The chain carries TRBV7-8 and TRBJ2-1; no clear D gene. There are 15 residues in the CDR3. CDR1 and CDR2 (germline): SGHVS, FQNEAQ. V lost 4 bases, J lost 7 bases, and 17 bases lay in between. The CDR3 DNA reads TGTGCCAGCAGCTCCAGGCGCCTAGTAGCAAATGAGCAGTTCTTC. It codes for CASSSRRLVANEQFF. Full variable domain (outside the CDR3, taken from reference TRBV7-8 and TRBJ2-1): GAGVSQSPRYKVAKRGQDVALRCDPISGHVSLFWYQQALGQGPEFLTYFQNEAQLDKSGLPSDRFFAERPEGSVSTLKIQRTQQEDSAVYLCASSSRRLVANEQFFGPGTRLTVL.

There are many counts of this clonotype. J is TRBJ2-5 and V is TRBV6-2 or TRBV6-3; 8 nucleotides match TRBD2. CDR3 length: 14 amino acids. Germline V gene lookup returns CDR1 MNHEY and CDR2 SVGEGT. Unmatched junction bases numbered 6, after V lost 8 bases and J lost 1 base. The CDR3 spells CASCRGGAQETQYF. The CDR3 DNA follows: TGTGCCAGCTGCCGGGGGGGAGCCCAAGAGACCCAGTACTTC.

This clonotype has a count of ten or more. This sequence joins TRBV29-1 and TRBJ2-1, with D perhaps given as TRBD1 or TRBD2 (5 bases each). The germline V gene has CDR1 SQVTM and CDR2 ANQGSEA. This CDR3 contains 13 residues. V lost 3 bases, J lost 9 bases, and 15 bases lay in between. CDR3 residues: CSVDSGWGSEQFF. In DNA form, the CDR3 reads TGCAGCGTTGATTCCGGTTGGGGGAGTGAGCAGTTCTTC.

This clonotype has at least ten counts. The rearrangement joins TRBV10-3 to TRBJ1-5; 10 nucleotides align to TRBD1. Germline CDR1 reads ENHRY; CDR2 reads SYGVKD. This CDR3 region has 16 residues. Losses at the gene ends were 8 bases for V and 0 bases for J; bases not matched to a gene: 7. CDR3 residues: CAIGGTGAYSNQPQHF. CDR3 coding DNA: TGTGCCATCGGAGGGACAGGGGCATATAGCAATCAGCCCCAGCATTTT.

Many counts were recorded for this clonotype. The rearrangement uses TRBV20-1 and TRBJ1-2; no firm D call. The CDR3 totals 13 residues. Germline V gene data show CDR1 as DFQATT and CDR2 as SNEGSKA (reference sequence). The ends were cut back, 1 base at V and 0 bases at J, with 6 bases in the middle. This chain's CDR3 is CSARGESNYGYTF. In DNA, the CDR3 is TGCAGTGCTAGAGGGGAATCTAACTATGGCTACACCTTC.

This clonotype was recorded many times. This chain uses TRBV2 with TRBJ2-7; no clear D gene. The V gene lost 3 bases and the J gene lost 0 bases, with 18 bases spanning the gap. From germline, CDR1 is SNHLY and CDR2 FYNNEI. This CDR3 is built from 17 residues. CDR3 sequence: CASSDQGFLLSSYEQYF. CDR3 in DNA: TGTGCCAGCAGTGATCAAGGGTTCCTCCTCAGCTCCTACGAGCAGTACTTC.

The CDR3 spells CASSSGGQGANYGYTF. In DNA, the CDR3 is TGTGCCAGCAGCTCCGGAGGACAGGGAGCTAACTATGGCTACACCTTC. The rearrangement links TRBV11-2 to TRBJ1-2; TRBD1 matches 8 bases. Germline values: CDR1 SGHAT, CDR2 FQNNGV. The CDR3 length is 16 residues. V trimming: 4 bases; J trimming: 0 bases; junction bases outside the gene matches: 7.

This clonotype was seen repeatedly, ten times or more. CDR3 nucleotides: TGTGCCAGCAGCCTCCGGACAGGGCCTCGGGAGACCCAGTACTTC. Protein product: CASSLRTGPRETQYF. The rearrangement uses TRBV7-2 and TRBJ2-5; 8 nucleotides line up with TRBD1. The V gene's germline CDR1 is SGHTA and CDR2 FQGNSA. V lost 5 bases and J lost 5; bases outside the gene matches: 10. This CDR3 has 15 amino acids. Using reference TRBV7-2 and TRBJ2-5 for the parts outside the CDR3, the full variable domain is GAGVSQSPSNKVTEKGKDVELRCDPISGHTALYWYRQSLGQGLEFLIYFQGNSAPDKSGLPSDRFSAERTGGSVSTLTIQRTQQEDSAVYLCASSLRTGPRETQYFGPGTRLLVL.

This clonotype was counted ten times or more. The chain links TRBV29-1 to TRBJ2-5; D remains ambiguous. With 8 bases removed from V and 7 bases from J, the gap between germline ends came to 17 bases. The CDR3 length is 12 residues. Germline assignment: CDR1 SQVTM and CDR2 ANQGSEA. The CDR3 reads CSPKLDRGTQYF. The DNA for the CDR3 is TGCAGCCCGAAACTGGACCGAGGGACCCAGTACTTC.

This clonotype has ten or more counts. The CDR3 DNA reads as TGTGCCAGCAGCTACAAAGGAAGCACAGATACGCAGTATTTT. This translates into CASSYKGSTDTQYF. The genes are TRBV6-2 or TRBV6-3 and TRBJ2-3; D call uncertain. V shed 6 bases and J shed 0 bases, with 10 bases lying between them. Germline V lookup: CDR1 MNHEY, CDR2 SVGEGT. The CDR3 sequence is 14 residues long.